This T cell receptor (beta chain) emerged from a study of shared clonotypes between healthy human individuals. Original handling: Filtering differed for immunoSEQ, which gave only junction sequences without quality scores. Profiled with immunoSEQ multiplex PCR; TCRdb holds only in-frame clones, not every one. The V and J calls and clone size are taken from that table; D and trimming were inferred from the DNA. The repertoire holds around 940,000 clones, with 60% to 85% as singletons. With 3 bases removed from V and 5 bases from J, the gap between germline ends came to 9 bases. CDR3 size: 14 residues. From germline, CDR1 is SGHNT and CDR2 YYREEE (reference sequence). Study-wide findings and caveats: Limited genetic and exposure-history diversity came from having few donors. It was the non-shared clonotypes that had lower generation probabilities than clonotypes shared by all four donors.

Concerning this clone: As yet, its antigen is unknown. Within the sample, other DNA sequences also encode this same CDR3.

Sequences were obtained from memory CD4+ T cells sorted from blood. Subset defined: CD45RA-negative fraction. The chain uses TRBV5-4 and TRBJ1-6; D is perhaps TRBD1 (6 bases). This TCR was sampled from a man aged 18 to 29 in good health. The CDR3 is CASSSRTDNSPLHF. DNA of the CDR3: TGTGCCAGCAGCTCTCGGACAGATAATTCACCCCTCCACTTT.